This T cell receptor (beta chain) derives from a study of blood T cell repertoires in COVID-19 (dated by TCRdb to 2020 to 2021). Turning to the overall study: Samples covering the acute and convalescent phases of COVID-19 were provided by collaborators in the United States, Italy and Spain. The material from the prospective study consisted of cDNA or gDNA derived from T cells, B-cell-depleted T cells, or PBMCs. Subjects who had been exposed to COVID-19, were actively infected with it, or had recovered from it provided the deeply sampled blood TCRbeta repertoires that made up the dataset. Where HLA class I and class II types were available, the types were taken from metadata supplied by the sample provider, not from assay-based typing. Samples came from the ongoing ImmuneRACE study (first 160 participants) plus 1,254 subjects from 6 global collaborators. The repertoires were made available in a free public database intended to serve as a resource for research on the immune response to SARS-CoV-2. Sample metadata almost always included a de-identified subject ID, COVID-19 status, age in years and sex. Here is what the overall study found, with its caveats: The amount of clinical and demographic metadata varied by source and participant and was provided uncurated.

TCRbeta CDR3 regions were amplified from genomic DNA using the immunoSEQ Assay, a bias-controlled multiplex PCR. Concerning the study's data processing: The number of nucleated cells in each sample was estimated from the amplification of reference gene primers within the assay. To quantify the absolute abundance of each unique TCRbeta CDR3 rearrangement, sequence reads were collapsed and filtered. Productive Simpson clonality was computed per sample as the square root of Simpson's diversity index over productive rearrangements. This is the immuneACCESS table as TCRdb keeps it, with only in-frame sequences that have V and J called. A part of the clones is gone; compared with another copy, unresolved V genes explain less than half, and the rest is unexplained. V and J calls and clone size are as listed in that table; D and trimming were resolved from the DNA. For this sample the table gives approximately 190,000 clones, of which about 80% were detected only once. About 6.3% of the sample rests with the top ten.

Taken from the germline V gene (reference sequence), the CDR1 and CDR2 loops are LNHDA and SQIVND. Germline trimming: 5 bases from V, 7 bases from J; junction bases outside gene matches: 11. The CDR3 spans 15 residues, from the cysteine through the phenylalanine. Left in the record is the CDR3 DNA by itself, 45 bases read in frame from the first base. Whole blood was collected in K2EDTA tubes by collaborating institutions according to the institutions' own protocols. Collaborator samples were shipped for TCRbeta analysis as frozen whole blood, isolated PBMCs, or DNA extracted from either sample type. This clone was seen more than once but under ten times. Its cognate antigen has yet to be identified. Per-nucleotide qualities are absent, and no much larger clonotype sits a single base away.

Sequencing was performed on peripheral blood. The V gene is TRBV19 and the J gene is TRBJ2-5, with 9 bases aligning to TRBD1. The origin of this receptor is a man aged 60-69 years with acute or convalescent COVID-19. The DNA sequence is given as TGTGCCAGTAGTCCCAAGGGACAGGGAGCTGTGACCCAGTACTTC. Protein translation: CASSPKGQGAVTQYF.